This T cell receptor (beta chain) originates from a study of blood T cell repertoires in COVID-19. Study information: The samples span acute and convalescent COVID-19 from the United States, Italy and Spain. T cells, B-cell-depleted T cells, or PBMCs provided the cDNA or gDNA that served as material.

The CDR3 loop spans 14 amino acids. CDR1 and CDR2 (germline): MNHEY, SVGAGI. V was shortened by 0 bases and J by 2 bases, with 7 bases between the two germline ends. In the study's own analysis: By means of reference gene primer amplification, nucleated cell counts were estimated. Sequenced by immunoSEQ multiplex PCR; TCRdb stores in-frame clones only, minus some. That table supplies the V and J calls and clone size; D and trimming were determined from the DNA. The data hold about 150,000 clones, with more than 85% observed a single time. The chain couples TRBV6-5 to TRBJ1-1; no clear D. The sequencing sample was made of peripheral blood. The receptor was isolated from an older woman with acute or convalescent COVID-19. The DNA for the CDR3 is TGTGCCAGCAGTTACTCCGGGATAAACACTGAAGCTTTCTTT. Residues: CASSYSGINTEAFF.